Following are 29 T cell receptor beta chains from one sample sequenced in a study of T cells after yellow fever vaccination. TCRdb reprocessed the 5' RACE reads with MiXCR, giving one entry per CDR3 protein. This table has around 160,000 distinct CDR3 sequences, more than 5.5% appearing once. Sample: CD4+ T cells sorted from PBMCs, taken roughly 5 days after the first yellow fever vaccination. The source is a man between 18 and 35 years old who received the YFV17D yellow fever vaccine.

This clonotype has at least ten counts. The chain combines TRBV19 with TRBJ2-7; D possibly corresponds to TRBD2 (5 bases). Per the germline V gene, CDR1 is LNHDA and CDR2 is SQIVND (reference sequence). The V and J ends lost 3 bases and 0 bases respectively, with 12 bases between them. The CDR3 spans 15 residues. CDR3: CASSIRRAASYEQYF. In nucleotides, the CDR3 is TGTGCCAGTAGTATTCGGCGGGCAGCCTCCTACGAGCAGTACTTC.

This clonotype was detected many times. V gene TRBV2 combines with J gene TRBJ2-5, with D hard to call. V was shortened by 6 bases and J by 1 base, with 9 bases between the two germline ends. CDR3 length: 13 amino acids. Germline V CDR1 and CDR2: SNHLY, FYNNEI. The CDR3 bases are TGTGCCAGCAGCGGGCAGATCCAAGAGACCCAGTACTTC. This sequence encodes CASSGQIQETQYF.

This clonotype was found a few times. V gene TRBV18 combines with J gene TRBJ2-5; TRBD1 might be the D (5 bases). V lost 0 bases to trimming and J lost 3 bases, with 11 bases between them. The CDR3 runs 15 residues. Per germline, CDR1 KGHSH and CDR2 LQKENI. CDR3 in amino acids: CASSPPAGREETQYF. The CDR3 DNA follows: TGTGCCAGCTCACCACCCGCCGGCAGGGAAGAGACCCAGTACTTC.

In its sample, this clonotype was seen a few times. The V and J genes are TRBV12-3 or TRBV12-4 and TRBJ1-5, with 7 bases fitting TRBD1. Losses at the gene ends were 6 bases for V and 7 bases for J; bases not matched to a gene: 9. The CDR3 sequence is 14 residues long. CDR3 residues: CASSPTGLNQPQHF. The DNA of the CDR3 is TGTGCCAGCAGCCCGACAGGGTTGAACCAGCCCCAGCATTTT.

This clonotype was observed many times. This chain connects TRBV7-9 to TRBJ2-5; D is unclear. The V end lost 4 bases, the J end lost 5 bases, and 17 bases lay between the germline ends. Per the germline V gene, CDR1 is SEHNR and CDR2 is FQNEAQ (reference sequence). CDR3 size: 15 residues. Here the CDR3 reads CASSSSSAGHETQYF. In DNA form, the CDR3 reads TGTGCCAGCAGCTCCAGCTCAGCCGGGCACGAGACCCAGTACTTC.

Many counts were recorded for this clonotype. The chain carries TRBV9 and TRBJ2-3; 10 bases agree with TRBD2. The V gene end was trimmed by 3 bases and the J gene end by 2 bases; junction bases not matched to a gene: 6. The V gene's germline CDR1 is SGDLS and CDR2 YYNGEE. This CDR3 is built from 16 residues. CDR3 sequence: CASSGTLAGATDTQYF. CDR3 DNA sequence: TGTGCCAGCAGCGGAACTCTAGCGGGGGCCACAGATACGCAGTATTTT.

Many counts were recorded for this clonotype. V is TRBV6-2 or TRBV6-3 and J is TRBJ2-7; maybe TRBD2 (6 bases). V was cut by 7 bases and J by 5 bases, with 15 bases left in between. Germline V gene data show CDR1 as MNHEY and CDR2 as SVGEGT. The CDR3 has 13 amino acids. CDR3 DNA sequence: TGTGCCAGCATGTGGGCGGCGGGGAACGAGCAGTACTTC. It yields the protein CASMWAAGNEQYF.

Notes on this clonotype: Being one base from a much bigger clone, this may be a read error. The genes are TRBV3-1 and TRBJ1-1, with D perhaps TRBD1 (5 bases). The CDR3 extends over 13 amino acids. The germline CDR1 and CDR2 sequences are LGHDT and YNNKEL (reference sequence). CDR3 residues: CSSSQRAGTEAFF. Here the CDR3 DNA reads TGTTCCAGCAGCCAAAGGGCAGGGACTGAAGCTTTCTTT.

This clonotype was counted only a few times. The V and J genes are TRBV12-3 or TRBV12-4 and TRBJ1-2; D is unresolved. CDR3 length equals 15 residues. Trimming removed 2 bases at V and 0 bases at J, with 10 bases between. The DNA for the CDR3 is TGTGCCAGCAGTTTACGCCAGGCCCCTAACTATGGCTACACCTTC. It translates to CASSLRQAPNYGYTF.

To note about this clonotype: A clone one base away is much larger, so this may be a read error. The chain couples TRBV7-3 to TRBJ1-1, with D hard to call. Trimming took 1 base from V and 0 from J, leaving 3 bases between them. Looked up from germline, CDR1 is SGHTA and CDR2 is FQGTGA. There are 13 residues in the CDR3. The CDR3 here is CASSLMLNTEAFF. The CDR3 region has the DNA TGTGCCAGCAGCTTAATGCTGAACACTGAAGCTTTCTTT.

This clonotype was counted at least ten times. This chain connects TRBV6-5 to TRBJ2-6, with 7 bases that match TRBD2. The CDR3 extends over 15 amino acids. Germline CDR1 reads MNHEY; CDR2 reads SVGAGI. V was pared by 2 bases and J by 2 bases, with 0 bases of the junction left unmatched. The CDR3 coding sequence is TGTGCCAGCAGTTACGCGGGGGCTGGGGCCAACGTCCTGACTTTC. Its translation: CASSYAGAGANVLTF.

This clonotype has ten or more counts. The chain recombines TRBV7-3 with TRBJ2-5; 8 bases agree with TRBD2. The germline V gene has CDR1 SGHTA and CDR2 FQGTGA. The trim removed 3 bases at V and 4 bases at J, leaving 7 bases unmatched. The CDR3 loop spans 15 amino acids. Written as DNA, the CDR3 is TGTGCCAGCAGCTTCGGCGGGGGGAACGGAGAGACCCAGTACTTC. Amino acids: CASSFGGGNGETQYF.

The chain employs TRBV20-1 and TRBJ2-3, with D unclear. Trimming took off 2 bases at V and 1 base at J, with 13 bases between the two ends. This CDR3 has 15 amino acids. Germline V lookup: CDR1 DFQATT, CDR2 SNEGSKA (reference sequence). The CDR3 loop is CSARHLGVRTDTQYF. CDR3 nucleotide sequence: TGCAGTGCTAGACACCTTGGAGTGCGCACAGATACGCAGTATTTT.

The chain is built from TRBV7-3 and TRBJ1-1; 9 bases match TRBD1. The CDR3 totals 16 residues. Trimming removed 5 bases from V and 4 bases from J; junction bases left unmatched: 11. Germline lookup yields CDR1 SGHTA and CDR2 FQGTGA. The CDR3 DNA is TGTGCCAGCAGCCGGACCCGGGACAGGGCTTTCACTGAAGCTTTCTTT. It encodes CASSRTRDRAFTEAFF.

This clonotype was seen repeatedly, ten times or more. The rearrangement joins TRBV12-3 or TRBV12-4 to TRBJ1-2; 7 nucleotides line up with TRBD1. The CDR3 contains 13 residues. V was clipped by 6 bases and J by 5 bases; unmatched bases: 6. The CDR3 sequence: CASSPDRFYGYTF. The CDR3, as DNA: TGTGCCAGCAGCCCGGACAGGTTTTATGGCTACACCTTC.

The chain recombines TRBV6-1 with TRBJ2-7, with 9 positions matching TRBD1. Germline values: CDR1 MNHNS, CDR2 SASEGT. The length of the CDR3 is 14 residues. DNA of the CDR3: TGTGCCAGCAGACCCGGGACAGGGTTATACGAGCTGTACGTC. Translated: CASRPGTGLYELYV.

Concerning this clonotype: This may be a read error, as it is one base from a much larger clone. The chain carries TRBV7-2 and TRBJ2-3; tentative D call: TRBD2 (6 bases). With 3 bases removed from V and 2 bases from J, the gap between germline ends came to 15 bases. This CDR3 spans 16 amino acids. Germline CDR1 and CDR2: SGHTA and FQGNSA. DNA for the CDR3: TGTGCCAGCAGCTTCCATCGGGGGTCCTACACAGATACGCAGTATTTT. It yields the protein CASSFHRGSYTDTQYF.

This clonotype was found many times. The chain carries TRBV5-1 and TRBJ2-5; TRBD2 matches at 8 bases. J gave up 2 bases and V 7 bases, and 10 bases lay outside the gene matches. The CDR3 is 15 residues long. Looked up from germline, CDR1 is SGHRS and CDR2 is YFSETQ. CDR3 amino acids: CASGQTSGDQETQYF. Written as DNA, the CDR3 is TGCGCCAGCGGTCAAACTAGCGGAGATCAAGAGACCCAGTACTTC.

This sequence joins TRBV7-9 and TRBJ2-2; D tentatively fits TRBD1 or TRBD2 (5 bases each). CDR1 is SEHNR and CDR2 is FQNEAQ in the germline V gene (reference sequence). CDR3 size: 17 residues. V lost 4 bases and J 0 bases, leaving 15 bases between the germline ends. For the CDR3, the DNA is TGTGCCAGCAGCTCCCCCCCGGGACGGTCGAACACCGGGGAGCTGTTTTTT. Translating gives CASSSPPGRSNTGELFF.

This chain connects TRBV5-1 to TRBJ1-1; the D is unclear. CDR3 size: 15 residues. Germline-derived CDR1 and CDR2 are SGHRS and YFSETQ. Between the trimmed V and J ends, which lost 3 bases and 5 bases, there was a span of 17 bases. The CDR3 spells CASSSPGWGETEAFF. CDR3 coding DNA: TGCGCCAGCAGCTCACCTGGCTGGGGAGAGACTGAAGCTTTCTTT.

This clonotype was recorded many times. The chain is built from TRBV12-3 or TRBV12-4 and TRBJ1-1; a weak D match, TRBD1 (5 bases). Between the trimmed V and J ends, which lost 2 bases and 4 bases, there was a span of 5 bases. The CDR3 has 12 residues. In DNA, the CDR3 is TGTGCCAGCAGTTTACAGGGCACTGAAGCTTTCTTT. Translating gives CASSLQGTEAFF.

Comments on this clonotype: One base away lies a much larger clone, so this may be a sequencing read error. The gene calls are TRBV7-2 and TRBJ1-4; D is undetermined. The CDR3 extends over 13 amino acids. The germline CDR1 and CDR2 sequences are SGHTA and FQGNSA. Trimming took 7 bases from V and 7 from J, leaving 13 bases between them. CDR3 DNA: TGTGCCAGCAAGGCTTTTATCGGTGAAAAACTGTTTTTT. It translates to CASKAFIGEKLFF.

This clonotype was seen repeatedly, ten times or more. This chain joins TRBV7-2 and TRBJ2-3; the match to TRBD1 covers 7 bases. Germline V gene data show CDR1 as SGHTA and CDR2 as FQGNSA. V lost 6 bases and J lost 2; bases outside the gene matches: 8. The CDR3 is 15 amino acids. CDR3 sequence reads: CASRRGQAITDTQYF. CDR3 nucleotides: TGTGCCAGCAGACGTGGACAGGCGATCACAGATACGCAGTATTTT.

The chain couples TRBV7-2 to TRBJ2-7; TRBD2 aligns across 7 bases. With V trimmed by 8 bases and J by 2 bases, 9 bases remained unmatched. The CDR3 is made up of 14 amino acids. Germline V gene sequence: CDR1 SGHTA, CDR2 FQGNSA. The CDR3 loop is CASVLSGPTYEQYF. As DNA, the CDR3 is TGTGCCAGCGTCCTTAGCGGGCCGACCTACGAGCAGTACTTC.

This chain links TRBV10-3 with TRBJ1-2; D gene unclear. Germline V lookup: CDR1 ENHRY, CDR2 SYGVKD. V was trimmed by 4 bases and J by 8 bases, leaving 17 bases between them. This CDR3 spans 14 amino acids. CDR3 amino acids: CAISAQRPLWGYTF. The CDR3 DNA reads TGTGCCATCAGTGCTCAGCGGCCCCTATGGGGCTACACCTTC.

This clonotype was found a few times. V gene TRBV29-1 combines with J gene TRBJ1-6; 10 bases align to TRBD1. Germline CDR1 reads SQVTM; CDR2 reads ANQGSEA. The V gene end was trimmed by 6 bases and the J gene end by 7 bases; junction bases not matched to a gene: 3. The CDR3 spans 13 residues. The CDR3 coding sequence is TGCAGCGTGGGGGGACAGGGGAATTCACCCCTCCACTTT. It encodes CSVGGQGNSPLHF. The full variable domain, with the rest looked up from reference TRBV29-1 and TRBJ1-6, is SAVISQKPSRDICQRGTSLTIQCQVDSQVTMMFWYRQQPGQSLTLIATANQGSEATYESGFVIDKFPISRPNLTFSTLTVSNMSPEDSSIYLCSVGGQGNSPLHFGNGTRLTVT.

V gene TRBV5-4 combines with J gene TRBJ2-2; D may match TRBD1 or TRBD2 (5 bases each). CDR1 SGHNT and CDR2 YYREEE come from the germline V gene (reference sequence). Trimming pared 1 base from V and 4 bases from J, leaving 17 bases between. The CDR3 covers 17 residues. In DNA, the CDR3 is TGTGCCAGCAGCTTGAGGACAAGACCGGACTTCACCGGGGAGCTGTTTTTT. Protein sequence: CASSLRTRPDFTGELFF.

This clonotype was observed many times. The chain links TRBV12-3 or TRBV12-4 to TRBJ1-5; maybe TRBD1 (5 bases). V lost 6 bases and J 2 bases, leaving 11 bases between the germline ends. The CDR3 totals 14 residues. In DNA form, the CDR3 reads TGTGCCAGCAGGTGGGGGGTTGGCAATCAGCCCCAGCATTTT. Its translation: CASRWGVGNQPQHF.

This clonotype was picked up many times. The genes are TRBV12-3 or TRBV12-4 and TRBJ2-3; 11 positions agree with TRBD2. V lost 6 bases and J lost 5; bases outside the gene matches: 7. CDR3 length: 15 residues. This CDR3 is CASSPTSGGLDTQYF. The CDR3 DNA reads TGTGCCAGCAGCCCCACTAGCGGGGGCCTAGATACGCAGTATTTT.